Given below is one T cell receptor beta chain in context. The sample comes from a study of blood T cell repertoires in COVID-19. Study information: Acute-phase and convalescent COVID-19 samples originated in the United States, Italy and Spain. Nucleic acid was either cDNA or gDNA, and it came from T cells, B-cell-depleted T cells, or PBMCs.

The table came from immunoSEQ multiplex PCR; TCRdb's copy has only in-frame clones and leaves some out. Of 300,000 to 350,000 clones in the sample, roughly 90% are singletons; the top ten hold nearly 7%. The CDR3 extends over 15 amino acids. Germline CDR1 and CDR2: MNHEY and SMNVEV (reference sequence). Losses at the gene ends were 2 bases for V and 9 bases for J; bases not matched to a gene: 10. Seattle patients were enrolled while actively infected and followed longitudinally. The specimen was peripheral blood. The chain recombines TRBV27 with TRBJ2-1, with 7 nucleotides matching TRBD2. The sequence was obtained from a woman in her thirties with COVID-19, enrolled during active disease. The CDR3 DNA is TGTGCCAGCAGTTTAACAGGCGGGAGTGCGGCTGAGCAGTTCTTC. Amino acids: CASSLTGGSAAEQFF.